This T cell receptor (beta chain) comes out of a study of cytomegalovirus exposure and HLA in healthy donors. The wider study: A later analysis reported the same platform for the roughly 120 validation repertoires and the roughly 630 first-cohort repertoires. Broader study findings: While the bulk of TCR sequences proved rare, some public TCRs turned up in many donors. Within the approximately 110 validation repertoires, first-cohort TCR clusters tended to co-occur, according to a later analysis. The classifier, whose performance was assessed in both the original and validation cohorts, reportedly diagnosed cytomegalovirus status with high specificity and sensitivity.

This CDR3 contains 20 residues. V was clipped by 3 bases and J by 2 bases; unmatched bases: 19. Per germline, CDR1 SGDLS and CDR2 YYNGEE. A remark on this clone: Its target is not known.

The table came from immunoSEQ multiplex PCR; TCRdb's copy has only in-frame clones and leaves some out. The data show under 65,000 clones, with 85% to 95% seen just once and 5.5% to 7.5% held by the top ten. The chain recombines TRBV9 with TRBJ2-2, with 7 nucleotides matching TRBD1. The receptor was isolated from a woman younger than 35 in good health and CMV-seropositive. Source material: PBMCs. The CDR3 loop is CASSAFARSGTEINTGELFF. The CDR3 region has the DNA TGTGCCAGCAGCGCCTTTGCCCGCTCCGGGACAGAAATAAACACCGGGGAGCTGTTTTTT.